This T cell receptor beta chain came from a study of a mutant IDH1 vaccine in newly diagnosed glioma. On the study more broadly: The patients were given eight vaccinations, one each in weeks 1, 3, 5, 7, 11, 15, 19 and 23.

As to time point: week 23, last vaccination. What each vaccine dose contained was 300 ug of mutant IDH1 20-mer peptide, accompanied by topical imiquimod. A note on this clone: The antigen is unknown.

CDR3 length: 16 residues. The germline gives CDR1 MDHEN, CDR2 SYDVKM. V was shortened by 4 bases and J by 2 bases, with 14 bases between the two germline ends. Assay used: immunoSEQ multiplex PCR; TCRdb lists only in-frame clones, some missing. The data show about 81,000 clones, 65% to 90% seen once. This receptor was taken from a man younger than 40 with glioma. Some clones in this sample may be carry-over from other donors' samples. The sample in question was PBMCs, obtained from a glioma patient whose treatment included an IDH1 peptide vaccine. This chain links TRBV28 with TRBJ2-2, with D uncertain. CDR3 sequence reads: CASSSLHPTNTGELFF. The CDR3 nucleotides read TGTGCCAGCAGTTCCCTCCATCCTACTAACACCGGGGAGCTGTTTTTT.